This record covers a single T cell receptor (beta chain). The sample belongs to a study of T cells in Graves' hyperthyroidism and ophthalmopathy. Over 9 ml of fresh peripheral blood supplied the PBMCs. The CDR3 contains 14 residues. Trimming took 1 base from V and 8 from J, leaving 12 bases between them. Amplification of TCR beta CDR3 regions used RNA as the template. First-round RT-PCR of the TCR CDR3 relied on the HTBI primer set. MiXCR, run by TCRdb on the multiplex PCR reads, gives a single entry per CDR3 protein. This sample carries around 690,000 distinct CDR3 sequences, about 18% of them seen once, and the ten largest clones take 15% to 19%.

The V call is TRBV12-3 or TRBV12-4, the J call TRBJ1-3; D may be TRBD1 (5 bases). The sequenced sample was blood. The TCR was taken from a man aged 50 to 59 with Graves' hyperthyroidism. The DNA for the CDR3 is TGTGCCAGCAGTTTAGGGGAGGGGCCGGACACCATATATTTT. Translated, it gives CASSLGEGPDTIYF.